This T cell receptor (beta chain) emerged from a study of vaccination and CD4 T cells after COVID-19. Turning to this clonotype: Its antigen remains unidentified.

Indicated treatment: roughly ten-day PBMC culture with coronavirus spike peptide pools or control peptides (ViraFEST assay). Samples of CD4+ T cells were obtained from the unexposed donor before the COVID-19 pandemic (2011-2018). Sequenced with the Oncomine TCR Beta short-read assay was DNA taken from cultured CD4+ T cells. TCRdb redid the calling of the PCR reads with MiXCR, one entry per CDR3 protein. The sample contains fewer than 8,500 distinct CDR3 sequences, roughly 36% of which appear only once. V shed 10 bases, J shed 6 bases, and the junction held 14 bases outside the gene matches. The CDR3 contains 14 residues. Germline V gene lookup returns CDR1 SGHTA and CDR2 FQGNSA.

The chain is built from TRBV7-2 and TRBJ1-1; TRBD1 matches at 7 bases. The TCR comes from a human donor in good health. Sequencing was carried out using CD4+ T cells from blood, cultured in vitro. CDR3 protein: CATRGGGGPPEAFF. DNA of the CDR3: TGTGCCACCAGGGGGGGTGGGGGGCCACCTGAAGCTTTCTTT.